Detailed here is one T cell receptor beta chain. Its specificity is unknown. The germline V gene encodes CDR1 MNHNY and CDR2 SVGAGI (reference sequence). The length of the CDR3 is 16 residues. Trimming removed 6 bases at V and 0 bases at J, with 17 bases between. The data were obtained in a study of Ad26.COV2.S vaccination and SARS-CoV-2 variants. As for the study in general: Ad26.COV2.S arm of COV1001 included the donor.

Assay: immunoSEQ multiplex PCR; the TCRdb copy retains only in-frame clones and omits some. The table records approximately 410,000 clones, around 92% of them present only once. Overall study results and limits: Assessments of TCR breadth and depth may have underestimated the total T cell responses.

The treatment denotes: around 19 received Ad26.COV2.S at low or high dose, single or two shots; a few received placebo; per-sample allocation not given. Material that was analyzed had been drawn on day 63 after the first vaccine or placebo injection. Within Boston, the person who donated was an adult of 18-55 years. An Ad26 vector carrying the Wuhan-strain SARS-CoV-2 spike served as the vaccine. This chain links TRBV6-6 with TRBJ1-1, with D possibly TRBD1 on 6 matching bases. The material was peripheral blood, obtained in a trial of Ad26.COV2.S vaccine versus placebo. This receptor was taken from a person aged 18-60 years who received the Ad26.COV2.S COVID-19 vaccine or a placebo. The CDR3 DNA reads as TGTGCCAGCAGATTACGGACAGTGAATATGAACACTGAAGCTTTCTTT. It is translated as CASRLRTVNMNTEAFF.